This T cell receptor beta chain emerged from a study of CD8+ T cells in alopecia areata. Study at large: A regimen of oral tofacitinib, 5 to 10 mg twice daily, was given to treated patients.

CDR1 MNHEY and CDR2 SVGAGI come from the germline V gene. The CDR3 is 13 amino acids. V dropped 5 bases and J dropped 3 bases, with 10 bases sitting between them. RNA extraction was followed by reverse transcription into cDNA, which acted as the sequencing template. The data were produced by immunoSEQ multiplex PCR, yet TCRdb's version contains in-frame clones alone and is incomplete. The sample carries 120,000 to 150,000 clones, 75% to 90% recorded once. From alopecia areata patients, lesional scalp punch biopsies and peripheral blood were collected. The specimen comprised CD8+ T cells sorted from blood, sampled at week 0. This sequence joins TRBV6-5 and TRBJ1-1; D may be TRBD1 (5 bases). The receptor was derived from a human donor with alopecia areata. In DNA, the CDR3 is TGTGCCAGCAGTAGGGGCGCGTACACTGAAGCTTTCTTT. Its translation is CASSRGAYTEAFF.